This T cell receptor (beta chain) stems from a study of T-cell memory formation after mild COVID-19 (dated by TCRdb to 2020 to 2022). For the study in its entirety: Most TCR sequence clusters were specific to one of the two donors. The cohort was made up of two young adult volunteers, one female and one male, who were previously healthy. Longitudinal TCRalpha and TCRbeta repertoire sequencing tracked T-cell clones expanding and contracting after mild COVID-19 in a couple of donors.

PBMCs were isolated by Ficoll-Paque density gradient centrifugation. Here is what the overall study found, with its caveats: Contracting CD4+ clones were located mainly in the CM and EM memory subsets, whereas CD8+ clones were found to be enriched in EMRA. Some responding clones were found in pre-infection memory, which suggests that pre-existing cross-reactive memory T cells took part in the SARS-CoV-2 response. Only a couple of mild cases were covered in the study, and larger cohorts including severe cases with pre-infection samples were considered necessary. The second-wave clones that peaked on day 37 were not confirmed to be SARS-CoV-2 specific. From day 15 to 85, contracting clones showed balanced CD4/CD8 phenotypes, whereas a second wave of clones that expanded from day 15 to 37 leaned towards CD4+.

The run used an Illumina NovaSeq 6000. cDNA libraries for TCRalpha and TCRbeta were prepared by 5'RACE using constant-segment primers, with sample barcodes and unique molecular identifiers added. Trizol reagent was used to extract RNA from every sample. Library amplification was performed in two PCR steps, and a second sample barcode and Illumina TruSeq adapters were introduced in the second step. Libraries were sequenced on an Illumina NovaSeq with 2 x 150 bp paired-end reads. Regarding the original processing steps: Demultiplexing of reads and collapsing into UMI-guided consensus sequences were performed with migec v1.2.7. Using mixcr v2.1.11, UMI consensuses were aligned to TRA and TRB V and J templates and then assembled into clonotypes. Clonotypes were classified as expanded or contracted when called significant by both edgeR and NoisET, with noise models trained on biological replicates. edgeR calls used a false discovery rate-adjusted p below 0.01 and a log2 fold-change threshold of 1. PCA with hierarchical clustering of max-normalized trajectories of the 1000 most abundant clonotypes was used as exploratory dynamics analysis. Each responding clone was given a CD4 or CD8 phenotype based on the CD4+ and CD8+ repertoires, which had been sequenced separately. Clones were called with MiXCR by TCRdb after fastp trimmed the public reads at Q25, and only in-frame beta chains were retained. All rows with the same CDR3 protein become a single entry with the most common DNA and genes. TCRdb assigned the V and J calls; the authors' analysis was not used. This sample gives about 470,000 distinct CDR3 sequences in total; approximately 23% of them show up just once. Of the sample, 12% is held by the ten largest clones.

This clonotype was seen many times. Its antigen is still unknown. Per-base quality was not reported, and no clone a single base away is much larger than it. Sequencing input: PBMCs or a T cell subset sorted from them (not recorded which). The sequence came from an adult woman who had mild COVID-19 (a few samples of this study predate the infection). The sample titles of this study are shuffled in the database, so cell type and time point are left out; the donor was told from shared clones.

The CDR3 protein is CATSRDRLAAATDTQYF. Here is the DNA: TGTGCCACCAGCAGAGATCGACTAGCGGCGGCAACAGATACGCAGTATTTT. This chain is built from TRBV15 and TRBJ2-3, with TRBD2 identical over 9 junction bases. For CDR1 and CDR2, the germline V gene (reference sequence) lists LNHNV and YYDKDF. Ends trimmed: V by 0 bases, J by 3 bases; bases unmatched to a gene: 7. Spanning cysteine to phenylalanine, the CDR3 consists of 17 amino acids. Only CDR3 DNA is held: 51 bases, read in frame from base 1.